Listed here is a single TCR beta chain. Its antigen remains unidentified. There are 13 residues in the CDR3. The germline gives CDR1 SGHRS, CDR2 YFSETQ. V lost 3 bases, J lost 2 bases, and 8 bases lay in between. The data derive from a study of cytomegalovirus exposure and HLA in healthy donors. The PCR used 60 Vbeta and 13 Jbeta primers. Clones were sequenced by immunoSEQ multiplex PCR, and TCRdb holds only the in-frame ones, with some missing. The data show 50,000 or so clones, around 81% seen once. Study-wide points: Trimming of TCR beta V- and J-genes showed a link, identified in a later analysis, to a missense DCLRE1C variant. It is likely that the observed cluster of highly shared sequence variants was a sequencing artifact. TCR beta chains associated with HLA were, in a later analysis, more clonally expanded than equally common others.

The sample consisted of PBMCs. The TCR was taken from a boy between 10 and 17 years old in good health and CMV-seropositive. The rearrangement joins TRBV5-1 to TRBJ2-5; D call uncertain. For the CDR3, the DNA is TGCGCCAGCAGCTCGACTCTACAAGAGACCCAGTACTTC. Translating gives CASSSTLQETQYF.